This TCR beta chain was sequenced during a study of T cells in Graves' hyperthyroidism and ophthalmopathy. Germline CDR1 is LNHDA and CDR2 is SQIVND (reference sequence). V gave up 4 bases and J gave up 0 bases; unmatched junction bases: 9. The CDR3 extends over 18 amino acids. This clonotype has ten or more counts. Template material for amplifying TCR beta CDR3 regions consisted of RNA transcripts. HTBI primers were used for first-round RT-PCR of the TCR CDR3. TCRdb processed the multiplex PCR reads anew with MiXCR; each CDR3 protein has one entry. The sample shows almost 600,000 distinct CDR3 sequences, about 15% of them seen only once. Exclusions: uncontrolled infection, other autoimmune disease, pregnancy, lactation.

This sequence originates from a woman aged 25 to 39 with Graves' hyperthyroidism that later progressed to Graves' ophthalmopathy. The sequencing sample was made of blood. V gene TRBV19 combines with J gene TRBJ2-6, with 7 bases identical to TRBD1. CDR3 in DNA: TGTGCCAGTAGTAAATCAGGGGGTAGTGGCTCTGGGGCCAACGTCCTGACTTTC. Translation: CASSKSGGSGSGANVLTF.